Only a few counts were recorded for the clone carrying this T cell receptor (beta chain). This sample is drawn from a study of read filtering for tumor transcriptome and immune sequencing. Overall study context: By R-ISS, stages I, II and III held roughly 8, 16 and 7 patients. Transcriptome libraries were built from DNase-treated RNA.

This CDR3 has 15 residues. The germline V gene encodes CDR1 LGHDT and CDR2 YNNKEL (reference sequence). Trimming left V 0 bases short and J 0 bases short, with 6 bases between. This library used roughly 430 ng RNA and molecular barcoded adaptors spanning alpha/delta and beta/gamma chains. TCRdb called the reads again in MiXCR, with one record for every CDR3 protein. The data contain roughly 130,000 distinct CDR3 sequences, over 10% of them seen just once; the ten biggest clones take up roughly 9.6%. This receptor was taken from a donor at least 40 years old with multiple myeloma. The chain is built from TRBV3-1 and TRBJ2-1; no firm D call. The sequenced sample was a population of CD138-negative cells sorted from bone marrow. CDR3 in amino acids: CASSQEEFSYNEQFF. As DNA, the CDR3 is TGTGCCAGCAGCCAAGAAGAGTTCTCCTACAATGAGCAGTTCTTC.